The rows below give T cell receptor beta chains drawn from one sample of a study of post-analysis software for immune sequencing data. TCRdb itself ran the PCR reads through MiXCR, one entry per CDR3 protein. The data show hundreds of thousands of distinct CDR3 sequences, 25% to 30% seen once. Sequences were obtained from blood. The origin of the receptors is a girl aged 5-17 years with multiple sclerosis. Each CDR3 is given with its conserved first and last residue. A D gene is named only where the DNA matches it firmly. The size of a clone is reported for some rows only, either as once, few or many, or as a class for expanded clones.

j_call v_call clone_size d_call cdr3_nt cdr3_aa
TRBJ1-3 TRBV5-1 . . TGCGCCAGCAGCTTGGACAGCCTCACCATATATTTT CASSLDSLTIYF
TRBJ2-3 TRBV27 few . TGTGCCAGCACGTCGGGGCTAGCTCCAGATACGCAGTATTTT CASTSGLAPDTQYF
TRBJ2-1 TRBV6-2/TRBV6-3 few . TGTGCCAGCAGTTTAGCGGTCAGCTACAATGAGCAGTTCTTC CASSLAVSYNEQFF
TRBJ1-2 TRBV9 . . TGTGCCAGCACTAGAGACGCTAACTATGGCTACACCTTC CASTRDANYGYTF
TRBJ2-3 TRBV28 few . TGTGCCAGCAAAGACGGGGGTTTCGTTGATACGCAGTATTTT CASKDGGFVDTQYF
TRBJ1-2 TRBV4-2 few . TGTGCCAGCAGCCAAGATCGGGGGGCCTCCTATGGCTACACCTTC CASSQDRGASYGYTF
TRBJ2-5 TRBV9 few . TGTGCCAGCACTCAACAAACCCTGGGCCCACGGGGGCAAGAGACCCAGTACTTC CASTQQTLGPRGQETQYF
TRBJ2-1 TRBV27 few TRBD1 TGTGCCAGCAGTCATACATCGGGACAGGTAAACAATGAGCAGTTCTTC CASSHTSGQVNNEQFF
TRBJ2-3 TRBV10-3 few . TGTGCCATCAGTGAGTGGGGCGATACGCAGTATTTT CAISEWGDTQYF
TRBJ1-1 TRBV6-1 once TRBD1 TGTGCCAGCAGGGAACAGGGGGTCTCTGAAGTTTTCTTT CASREQGVSEVFF
TRBJ2-1 TRBV28 . TRBD1 TGTGCCAGCAGTCAGGACAGGGTGCGGCACAATGAGCAGTTCTTC CASSQDRVRHNEQFF
TRBJ1-4 TRBV6-1 few . TGTGCCAGCGGCCCCGTTCTGTTTTTT CASGPVLFF
TRBJ2-5 TRBV9 . TRBD1 TGTGCCAGCAGCGCGGGACAGGGGCGGGAGACCCAGTACTTC CASSAGQGRETQYF
TRBJ2-1 TRBV5-5 few . TGTGCCAGCAGCCCGACGGATAGGGGGTACAATGAGCAGTTCTTC CASSPTDRGYNEQFF
TRBJ2-7 TRBV6-5 . . TGTGCCACCCGGGACCAGCTAACGTCCTACGAGCAGTACTTC CATRDQLTSYEQYF
TRBJ2-3 TRBV12-3/TRBV12-4 few TRBD1 TGTGCCAGCAGGACAGGGCCCCCAGATACGCAGTATTTT CASRTGPPDTQYF
TRBJ2-7 TRBV20-1 few TRBD2 TGCAGTGCTAGGGCTAGCGGGGTCCCCTACGAGCAGTACTTC CSARASGVPYEQYF
TRBJ1-4 TRBV7-2 . . TGTGCCAGCAGCTTAGAGGCCCGAAGACCGGCTACTAATGAAAAACTGTTTTTT CASSLEARRPATNEKLFF
TRBJ2-5 TRBV12-3/TRBV12-4 many . TGTGCCAGCAGTTTCTCCCAAGAGACCCAGTACTTC CASSFSQETQYF
TRBJ2-6 TRBV4-3 . TRBD2 TGCGCCAGCAGCGCGGGGGGGTCCAACGTCCTGACTTTC CASSAGGSNVLTF
TRBJ2-1 TRBV4-3 few TRBD2 TGCGCCAGCAGCCAAGATGGTTCACTAGCGGCCTACAATGAGCAGTTCTTC CASSQDGSLAAYNEQFF
TRBJ2-3 TRBV6-5 few TRBD2 TGTGCCAGCAGTTCGGAACGGGACTATGGTACAGATACGCAGTATTTT CASSSERDYGTDTQYF
TRBJ1-5 TRBV12-3/TRBV12-4 few TRBD1 TGTGCCAGCAGTCTCCGGGACAGATGGAGCAATCAGCCCCAGCATTTT CASSLRDRWSNQPQHF
TRBJ1-2 TRBV3-1 . . TGTGCCAGCAGCCAAGCCCCAACAGGGTCGTGGTTTGGCTACACCTTC CASSQAPTGSWFGYTF
TRBJ1-2 TRBV6-5 . . TGTGCCAGCAGGAAATTCTGGGGCTACACCTTC CASRKFWGYTF
TRBJ1-2 TRBV10-3 few TRBD1 TGTGCCGTCGGGACAAGGGACAGCTATGGCTACACCTTC CAVGTRDSYGYTF
TRBJ2-1 TRBV11-2 few . TGTGCCAGCAGCTTAGAGGTACGGTACAATGAGCAGTTCTTC CASSLEVRYNEQFF
TRBJ1-2 TRBV12-3/TRBV12-4 few . TGTGCCAGCAGTGGGGGGGGGCAGAGCCTCTATGGCTACACCTTC CASSGGGQSLYGYTF
TRBJ2-2 TRBV7-9 . TRBD2 TGTGCCAGCAGCTTACGGGGACTAGCGGGAGGAACCGGGGAGCTGTTTTTT CASSLRGLAGGTGELFF
TRBJ1-5 TRBV7-2 . . TGTGCCAGCAGCTTAGGCGGGACGGACTACAATCAGCCCCAGCATTTT CASSLGGTDYNQPQHF
TRBJ1-4 TRBV2 . TRBD1 TGTGCCAGCAGTGCTGGGACAGGGATCGAAAAACGGTTTTTT CASSAGTGIEKRFF
TRBJ2-7 TRBV28 few TRBD2 TGTGCCAGCAGTTTTCCGGGAGGGACCGGGGTGTTCGAGCAGTACTTC CASSFPGGTGVFEQYF
TRBJ2-5 TRBV7-9 . TRBD1 TGTGCCAGCAGCTTACCCGGGACAGGGGGCACCCAGTACTTC CASSLPGTGGTQYF
TRBJ1-2 TRBV4-1 . . TGCGCCAGCAGCCAAGATGGGTCAGGAGATGGCTACACCTTC CASSQDGSGDGYTF
TRBJ2-3 TRBV15 . . TGTGCCACCAGCAGTAGCGTGGATACGCAGTATTTT CATSSSVDTQYF
TRBJ2-1 TRBV7-2 . . TGTGCCAGCAGGGACGGAGGGCCTGCCCACAATAAGCAGTTCTTC CASRDGGPAHNKQFF
TRBJ2-7 TRBV6-5 . TRBD1 TGTGCCAGCAGCCCCCCGCGACAGGGTGTACACGAGCAGTACTTC CASSPPRQGVHEQYF
TRBJ1-5 TRBV7-2 few . TGTGCCAGCACCTTGACAGCCCGATCCAATCAGCCCCAGCATTTT CASTLTARSNQPQHF
TRBJ1-6 TRBV7-2 . TRBD1 TGTGCCAGCAGCCCCCGACAGGGAGACCCATCACCCCTCCACTTT CASSPRQGDPSPLHF
TRBJ2-1 TRBV29-1 many . TGCAGCGCCACCCGAAGGGCCTTGGGCGGGAATGAGCAGTTCTTC CSATRRALGGNEQFF
TRBJ2-1 TRBV25-1 . TRBD1 TGTGCCGGCAGTGAACGACAGGGTCTCGGTAATGAGCAGTTCTTC CAGSERQGLGNEQFF
TRBJ2-3 TRBV20-1 . . TGCAGTGCCACCACAAGCACAGATACGCAGTATTTT CSATTSTDTQYF
TRBJ2-3 TRBV28 . TRBD2 TGTGCCAGCAAACGGGGGGGGACAATCGGCACAGATACGCAGTATTTT CASKRGGTIGTDTQYF
TRBJ1-1 TRBV12-3/TRBV12-4 once TRBD1 TGTGCCAGCAGGGGTACGGGACAGGGGGTTGAAGCTTTCTTT CASRGTGQGVEAFF
TRBJ2-1 TRBV5-1 few TRBD2 TGCGCCAGCAGCTGGATCCCAGCGGGAAGGGGCGATGAGCAGTTCTTC CASSWIPAGRGDEQFF
TRBJ2-5 TRBV2 . TRBD1 TGTGCCAGCAGGGGGGACAGGGGGCCTCGAGAGACCCAGTACTTC CASRGDRGPRETQYF
TRBJ1-2 TRBV14 few . TGTGCCAGCAGCCCCCGGGCACAGGATGGCTACACCTTC CASSPRAQDGYTF
TRBJ2-1 TRBV3-1 . . TGTGCCAGCAGCCAAGATCGAGGACTCTCGCGGTTCTTC CASSQDRGLSRFF
TRBJ2-1 TRBV12-3/TRBV12-4 . . TGTGCCAGCAGTTTTCTTTGGGTTGAGCAGTTCTTC CASSFLWVEQFF
TRBJ2-1 TRBV6-1 . . TGTGCCAGCAGTGGGGGGGTTGGATACAATGAGCAGTTCTTC CASSGGVGYNEQFF
TRBJ2-5 TRBV24-1 . . TGTGCCACCAGTGATTTTGGTCAGACCCAGTACTTC CATSDFGQTQYF
TRBJ2-5 TRBV6-2/TRBV6-3 few . TGTGCCAGCTCCGCGGTACAAGAGACCCAGTACTTC CASSAVQETQYF